Each of the 32 T cell receptor beta chains below was sequenced from the same sample in a study of T-cell memory formation after mild COVID-19. TCRdb called the 5' RACE reads again in MiXCR, with one record for every CDR3 protein. This sample has hundreds of thousands of distinct CDR3 sequences, with less than 25% found just once. Source material: PBMCs or a T cell subset sorted from them (not recorded which). Source of these receptors: an adult woman who had mild COVID-19 (a few samples of this study predate the infection). Cell type and time point are not known.

The genes are TRBV20-1 and TRBJ2-2; 7 bases are shared with TRBD2. Germline CDR1 is DFQATT and CDR2 is SNEGSKA (reference sequence). With 1 base clipped from V and 2 bases from J, the junction kept 1 base outside the gene matches. The CDR3 runs to 14 residues. CDR3 sequence (DNA): TGCAGTGCTAGAGGGGGACTAAACACCGGGGAGCTGTTTTTT. Translation: CSARGGLNTGELFF.

This clonotype has a handful of counts. The V and J genes are TRBV9 and TRBJ2-2, with 12 bases fitting TRBD2. Germline trimming cut 4 bases from V and 5 bases from J; bases unmatched to any gene: 6. From germline, CDR1 is SGDLS and CDR2 YYNGEE. The CDR3 is 16 residues long. Here the CDR3 reads CASSPSGGAWTGELFF. DNA of the CDR3: TGTGCCAGCAGCCCTAGCGGGGGGGCCTGGACCGGGGAGCTGTTTTTT. The entire variable domain, with the rest obtained from reference TRBV9 and TRBJ2-2, is as follows: DSGVTQTPKHLITATGQRVTLRCSPRSGDLSVYWYQQSLDQGLQFLIQYYNGEERAKGNILERFSAQQFPDLHSELNLSSLELGDSALYFCASSPSGGAWTGELFFGEGSRLTVL.

There are a few counts of this clonotype. The V gene is TRBV20-1, the J gene TRBJ2-7, with 7 positions matching TRBD1. The CDR3 extends over 15 amino acids. The germline V gene encodes CDR1 DFQATT and CDR2 SNEGSKA (reference sequence). The ends lost 6 bases at V and 0 bases at J; junction bases unmatched: 11. The CDR3 coding sequence is TGCAGTGCCACTACAGGGGCCCAGAGCTCCTACGAGCAGTACTTC. Residues: CSATTGAQSSYEQYF.

This clonotype was recorded only once. This chain connects TRBV10-3 to TRBJ1-5, with 7 bases fitting TRBD1. This CDR3 spans 15 amino acids. The junction had 4 bases not matched to a gene; V was cut back by 3 bases and J by 2 bases. Germline loops: CDR1 ENHRY, CDR2 SYGVKD. Here the CDR3 DNA reads TGTGCCATCAGTGAAGGGGACAGCGGCAATCAGCCCCAGCATTTT. Protein: CAISEGDSGNQPQHF.

The chain joins TRBV6-1 to TRBJ1-1, with 9 bases identical to TRBD1. CDR1 is MNHNS, CDR2 SASEGT, per germline. This CDR3 is 14 amino acids long. V trimming: 8 bases; J trimming: 1 base; junction bases outside the gene matches: 5. CDR3 in amino acids: CASDGQGTNTEAFF. CDR3 DNA sequence: TGTGCCAGCGACGGACAGGGGACGAACACTGAAGCTTTCTTT.

This chain uses TRBV20-1 with TRBJ2-1, with TRBD2 as a possible D gene (5 bases). The germline V gene has CDR1 DFQATT and CDR2 SNEGSKA (reference sequence). The CDR3 runs to 15 residues. V was pared by 2 bases and J by 0 bases, with 11 bases between. CDR3 nucleotides: TGCAGTGCTAGATCCCCGGGAACCTCCTACAATGAGCAGTTCTTC. This sequence encodes CSARSPGTSYNEQFF.

This clonotype turned up a few times. V usage is TRBV7-9 and J usage is TRBJ1-1, with TRBD1 identical over 7 bases. V lost 4 bases, J lost 1 base, and 6 bases stayed unmatched. Germline-derived CDR1 and CDR2 are SEHNR and FQNEAQ (reference sequence). This CDR3 contains 15 residues. CDR3 in DNA: TGTGCCAGCAGCTCAAAGACAGGGCCGAACACTGAAGCTTTCTTT. This codes for CASSSKTGPNTEAFF.

The chain links TRBV6-4 to TRBJ2-1; no clear D. V was cut by 5 bases and J by 7 bases, with 12 bases left in between. This CDR3 has 13 residues. Germline V gene sequence: CDR1 MRHNA, CDR2 SNTAGT. DNA for the CDR3: TGTGCCAGCAGTCCCTCTGAGGATAATGAGCAGTTCTTC. Amino acid sequence: CASSPSEDNEQFF.

The gene calls are TRBV20-1 and TRBJ1-1; D gene unclear. In germline, CDR1 is DFQATT, CDR2 SNEGSKA (reference sequence). This CDR3 region has 12 residues. Trimming took 7 bases from V and 1 from J, leaving 10 bases between them. Written as DNA, the CDR3 is TGCAGTGTCCGGTTTACGAACACTGAAGCTTTCTTT. Protein product: CSVRFTNTEAFF.

The sample holds a few counts of this clonotype. This chain joins TRBV12-3 or TRBV12-4 and TRBJ2-3; TRBD2 matches at 8 bases. Germline trimming cut 6 bases from V and 4 bases from J; bases unmatched to any gene: 6. The CDR3 has 14 amino acids. The DNA for the CDR3 is TGTGCCAGCAGAAATAGCGGGGTGGCAGATACGCAGTATTTT. Amino acid sequence: CASRNSGVADTQYF.

J is TRBJ1-5 and V is TRBV2; 7 bases are shared with TRBD1. J gave up 5 bases and V 8 bases, and 15 bases lay outside the gene matches. CDR3 length: 16 residues. Germline CDR1 reads SNHLY; CDR2 reads FYNNEI. CDR3 in DNA: TGTGCCAGCCTCGGACAGGATGAATTTGATTATCAGCCCCAGCATTTT. Protein sequence: CASLGQDEFDYQPQHF. The variable domain in full, with the rest retrieved from reference TRBV2 and TRBJ1-5, is EPEVTQTPSHQVTQMGQEVILRCVPISNHLYFYWYRQILGQKVEFLVSFYNNEISEKSEIFDDQFSVERPDGSNFTLKIRSTKLEDSAMYFCASLGQDEFDYQPQHFGDGTRLSIL.

This clonotype appeared a few times. The V gene is TRBV29-1, the J gene TRBJ2-2; perhaps TRBD2 as D (6 bases). CDR1 is SQVTM and CDR2 is ANQGSEA in the germline V gene. The CDR3 contains 17 residues. V lost 3 bases to trimming and J lost 3 bases, with 20 bases between them. The CDR3 loop is CSVEIDWISGDTGELFF. The CDR3 DNA reads as TGCAGCGTTGAGATTGATTGGATTAGCGGTGACACCGGGGAGCTGTTTTTT.

The chain employs TRBV4-2 and TRBJ1-5, with 7 bases that match TRBD1. V gave up 3 bases and J gave up 7 bases; unmatched junction bases: 9. Germline V lookup: CDR1 LGHNA, CDR2 YNFKEQ. The CDR3 consists of 15 residues. The CDR3 region is CASSHQEGAGQPQHF. For the CDR3, the DNA is TGTGCCAGCAGCCACCAGGAGGGGGCTGGACAGCCCCAGCATTTT.

The rearrangement joins TRBV6-5 to TRBJ2-1; D possibly corresponds to TRBD1 (6 bases). Germline V gives CDR1 MNHEY, CDR2 SVGAGI. The CDR3 loop spans 16 amino acids. The V end was cut by 3 bases, the J end by 4 bases, with 16 bases between. This chain's CDR3 is CASSYDGSRGYNEQFF. The CDR3 DNA is TGTGCCAGCAGTTATGATGGCTCGAGGGGGTACAATGAGCAGTTCTTC.

The table lists this clonotype with a few counts. The chain recombines TRBV27 with TRBJ2-1; 9 positions agree with TRBD2. Germline CDR1 is MNHEY and CDR2 is SMNVEV (reference sequence). V was pared by 3 bases and J by 4 bases, with 13 bases of the junction left unmatched. This CDR3 spans 18 amino acids. As DNA, the CDR3 is TGTGCCAGCAGTTTTAACCTGGGGGCGGGAGGGCGATACAATGAGCAGTTCTTC. Its protein is CASSFNLGAGGRYNEQFF.

The V call is TRBV12-3 or TRBV12-4, the J call TRBJ1-1; no firm D call. V lost 1 base, J lost 6 bases, and 9 bases lay in between. This CDR3 spans 13 amino acids. The CDR3: CASSLGSGPEAFF. CDR3 bases: TGTGCCAGCAGTTTAGGGTCTGGCCCTGAAGCTTTCTTT.

This chain joins TRBV5-6 and TRBJ2-2, with D perhaps matching TRBD1 or TRBD2 (6 bases each). This CDR3 has 16 residues. Germline lookup yields CDR1 SGHDT and CDR2 YYEEEE. V was trimmed by 6 bases and J by 5 bases, leaving 20 bases between them. For the CDR3, the DNA is TGTGCCAGCACCCTGACTAGGGGGAGCTTTACCGGGGAGCTGTTTTTT. As protein: CASTLTRGSFTGELFF.

This clonotype was counted a few times. This chain uses TRBV4-3 with TRBJ2-1; 10 nucleotides match TRBD1. Germline assignment: CDR1 LGHNA and CDR2 YSLEER. The CDR3 sequence is 15 residues long. J gave up 8 bases and V 1 base, and 5 bases lay outside the gene matches. CDR3 sequence reads: CASSQGTGGSYEQFF. The CDR3 region has the DNA TGCGCCAGCAGCCAAGGGACAGGGGGTAGCTATGAGCAGTTCTTC.

This clonotype was counted ten times or more. The chain recombines TRBV5-1 with TRBJ1-1; D is ambiguous. V was cut by 2 bases and J by 5 bases, with 13 bases left in between. The CDR3 spans 14 residues. Germline CDR1 reads SGHRS; CDR2 reads YFSETQ. In DNA form, the CDR3 reads TGCGCCAGCAGCTTAGACCCTCCGGGAACTGAAGCTTTCTTT. The encoded protein is CASSLDPPGTEAFF.

The rearrangement joins TRBV25-1 to TRBJ1-2; 8 bases map to TRBD1. The CDR3 has 15 amino acids. Germline V gene lookup returns CDR1 MGHDK and CDR2 SYGVNS. The V gene end was trimmed by 0 bases and the J gene end by 5 bases; junction bases not matched to a gene: 5. CDR3 protein: CASSEYGTGGYGYTF. The CDR3 region has the DNA TGTGCCAGCAGTGAATATGGTACAGGGGGGTATGGCTACACCTTC.

This clonotype was recorded a few times. This chain uses TRBV29-1 with TRBJ1-3; D gene uncertain. The V and J ends lost 4 bases and 0 bases respectively, with 7 bases between them. The CDR3 contains 13 residues. Germline values: CDR1 SQVTM, CDR2 ANQGSEA. The CDR3: CSVVKGSGNTIYF. The CDR3, as DNA: TGCAGCGTTGTTAAGGGCTCTGGAAACACCATATATTTT.

This clonotype turned up a few times. The chain is built from TRBV7-9 and TRBJ2-1; D tentatively reads TRBD1 or TRBD2 (5 bases each). The CDR3 length is 15 residues. V was cut by 7 bases and J by 6 bases, with 19 bases left in between. Germline CDR1 and CDR2: SEHNR and FQNEAQ (reference sequence). Here the CDR3 DNA reads TGTGCCAGCACCACCACGGTGCTGGGGGTCAATGAGCAGTTCTTC. Protein sequence: CASTTTVLGVNEQFF.

This clonotype was seen more than once but under ten times. The chain carries TRBV12-3 or TRBV12-4 and TRBJ1-5; D gene uncertain. Trimming stripped 3 bases from V and 0 bases from J, with 6 bases between. The CDR3 is 14 residues long. The CDR3 here is CASSFGNSNQPQHF. The CDR3 DNA follows: TGTGCCAGCAGTTTCGGAAATAGCAATCAGCCCCAGCATTTT.

The chain recombines TRBV20-1 with TRBJ2-7; the match to TRBD1 covers 7 bases. The CDR3 consists of 14 residues. The V segment lost 0 bases and the J segment 5 bases; nucleotides outside the gene matches: 7. Germline V gene sequence: CDR1 DFQATT, CDR2 SNEGSKA (reference sequence). In nucleotides, the CDR3 is TGCAGTGCTAGAGATGGGCACAGGGGCCACGAGCAGTACTTC. Translated: CSARDGHRGHEQYF.

The rearrangement links TRBV20-1 to TRBJ2-1; either TRBD1 or TRBD2 may fit D (7 bases each). The CDR3 has 14 residues. Trimming removed 6 bases at V and 4 bases at J, with 16 bases between. The germline gives CDR1 DFQATT, CDR2 SNEGSKA (reference sequence). This CDR3 is CSAPPGGLYNEQFF. The DNA for the CDR3 is TGCAGTGCCCCGCCAGGGGGACTATACAATGAGCAGTTCTTC.

This sequence joins TRBV30 and TRBJ2-7; D is possibly TRBD1 or TRBD2 (5 bases each). Trimming cost V 8 bases and J 6 bases, with 14 bases left between them. This CDR3 comprises 11 residues. Germline CDR1 and CDR2: GTSNPN and SVGIG (reference sequence). The CDR3 sequence: CARSRGGEQYF. The CDR3 DNA is TGTGCCCGATCCCGGGGCGGCGAGCAGTACTTC.

The table lists this clonotype with a few counts. The chain uses TRBV6-5 and TRBJ1-1; 9 nucleotides match TRBD1. The CDR3 runs to 14 residues. Germline loops: CDR1 MNHEY, CDR2 SVGAGI. V gave up 5 bases and J gave up 3 bases; unmatched junction bases: 4. The CDR3 loop reads CASSGGQGDTEAFF. The CDR3 region has the DNA TGTGCCAGCAGTGGGGGACAGGGTGACACTGAAGCTTTCTTT.

To note about this clonotype: A read error may account for a junction end that differs from germline. The chain recombines TRBV5-1 with TRBJ1-2, with TRBD1 matching over 8 bases. This CDR3 is built from 15 residues. Germline CDR1 and CDR2: SGHRS and YFSETQ. The CDR3 protein is CASSLTGGGNYGYTF. Written as DNA, the CDR3 is TGCGCCAGCAGCTTGACAGGGGGAGGAAACTATGGCTACACATTC.

This clonotype was seen a few times. CDR3 residues: CASSYSHSPLHF. The DNA of the CDR3 is TGTGCCAGCAGCTACAGCCATTCACCCCTCCACTTT. J is TRBJ1-6 and V is TRBV7-2; D call uncertain. Germline assignment: CDR1 SGHTA and CDR2 FQGNSA. The CDR3 contains 12 residues. Trimming shortened V by 4 bases and J by 8 bases, and 6 bases separated the two germline ends.

The gene calls are TRBV4-2 and TRBJ2-1, with TRBD2 matching over 8 bases. Germline V gives CDR1 LGHNA, CDR2 YNFKEQ. This CDR3 contains 17 residues. The V and J ends lost 1 base and 0 bases, in that order; junction bases with no gene match: 5. The CDR3 here is CASSQAGGGSSYNEQFF. The DNA for the CDR3 is TGTGCCAGCAGCCAAGCTGGCGGGGGGAGCTCCTACAATGAGCAGTTCTTC.

This clonotype was observed a few times. The genes are TRBV7-8 and TRBJ1-2; D might be TRBD1 (5 bases). Germline V lookup: CDR1 SGHVS, CDR2 FQNEAQ. The V and J ends lost 5 bases and 0 bases respectively, with 16 bases between them. This CDR3 comprises 16 residues. CDR3 residues: CASSLGQAWANYGYTF. DNA for the CDR3: TGTGCCAGCAGCCTCGGACAAGCCTGGGCTAACTATGGCTACACCTTC.

The rearrangement uses TRBV24-1 and TRBJ2-1; D possibly corresponds to TRBD2 (5 bases). This CDR3 spans 13 amino acids. Per the germline V gene, CDR1 is KGHDR and CDR2 is SFDVKD. V was trimmed by 9 bases and J by 10 bases, leaving 18 bases between them. The CDR3 DNA follows: TGTGCCACCGGATTCGGACGGACTCGAGAGCAGTTCTTC. It is translated as CATGFGRTREQFF.